Presented here are 4 T cell receptor beta chains from one specimen sequenced in a study of blood T cells in healthy people across ages. Then a second PCR, running about 6 to 12 cycles, was carried out with a sample-barcoded 5' primer and a J-beta primer mix. TCRdb ran MiXCR on the 5' RACE reads and lists one entry per CDR3 protein. The table has 1 million or so distinct CDR3 sequences, 20% to 25% seen once. The sample was also linked to a second study, of T cells of mothers and their children.

The specimen sequenced was blood. All receptors derive from a girl aged 2 to 9 in good health.

The gene calls are TRBV21-1 and TRBJ2-5; the table's D call TRBD1 went unverified against the DNA. TRBV21-1 represents a pseudogene. The CDR3 runs 15 residues. The CDR3 nucleotides are TGTGCCAGCAGCAAAGCGGAGGGACAGATAGAGACCCAGTACTTC. It codes for CASSKAEGQIETQYF.

V is TRBV7-9 and J is TRBJ1-1; D ambiguous. Germline V CDR1 and CDR2: SEHNR, FQNEAQ (reference sequence). The CDR3 is 12 amino acids. Deletions cut 7 bases from V and 1 base from J, with 7 bases between. The CDR3 DNA sequence: TGTGCCAGCATGGAGGGGAACACTGAAGCTTTCTTT. It is translated as CASMEGNTEAFF.

This clonotype was picked up a small number of times. The J gene is TRBJ2-1, the V gene TRBV19, with D maybe TRBD2 (6 bases). The J call could be wrong; TRBJ2-5 is a better fit for the DNA end. CDR1 is LNHDA and CDR2 is SQIVND in the germline V gene (reference sequence). This CDR3 has 14 amino acids. CDR3: CASNSGTSLGTQYF. CDR3 nucleotides: TGTGCCAGTAACTCCGGGACTTCACTGGGGACCCAGTACTTC.

The chain recombines TRBV20-1 with TRBJ2-2; D is unclear. V was cut by 2 bases and J by 9 bases, with 7 bases left in between. CDR3 length: 11 residues. Germline loops: CDR1 DFQATT, CDR2 SNEGSKA (reference sequence). CDR3 nucleotides: TGCAGTGCTAGAAATAGCCGGGAGCTGTTTTTT. Protein sequence: CSARNSRELFF.